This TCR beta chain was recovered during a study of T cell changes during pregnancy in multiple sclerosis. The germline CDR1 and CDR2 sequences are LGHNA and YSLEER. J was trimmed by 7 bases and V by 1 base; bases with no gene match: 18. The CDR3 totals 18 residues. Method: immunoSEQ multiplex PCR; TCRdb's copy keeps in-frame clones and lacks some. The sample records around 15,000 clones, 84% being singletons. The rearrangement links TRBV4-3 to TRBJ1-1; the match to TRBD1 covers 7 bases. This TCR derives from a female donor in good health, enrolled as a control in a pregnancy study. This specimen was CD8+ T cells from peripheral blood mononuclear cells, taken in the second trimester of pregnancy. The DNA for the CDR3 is TGCGCCAGCAGCCAAGCCTACAGGGGATCCCCCACCCAAAGTGAAGCTTTCTTT. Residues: CASSQAYRGSPTQSEAFF.